The T cell receptor beta chain under discussion was sequenced for a study of response to subunit inactivated influenza vaccine. Regarding the study as a whole: Each seasonal influenza vaccination recruits few new T cells, the authors suggested.

This CDR3 is 13 amino acids long. Germline V gene lookup returns CDR1 MNHNY and CDR2 SVGAGI (reference sequence). The V and J ends lost 5 bases and 9 bases, in that order; junction bases with no gene match: 7. As for this clonotype: Its antigen is unknown.

TCRdb processed the RT-PCR reads anew with MiXCR; each CDR3 protein has one entry. Here the sample spans roughly 780,000 distinct CDR3 sequences, around a sixth being singletons. The input for sequencing was PBMCs from blood, taken around 5 days after vaccination. The source of this sequence is a man aged 50-60 years who received an inactivated influenza vaccine. This chain links TRBV6-6 with TRBJ2-1, with 7 bases aligning to TRBD2. CDR3 loop: CASSRGDVSEQFF. CDR3 sequence (DNA): TGTGCCAGCAGTCGGGGGGACGTCAGTGAGCAGTTCTTC.